This passage covers 20 T cell receptor beta chains from one sample sequenced in a study of T-cell reconstitution after alpha-beta-depleted transplantation in children. The TCRbeta library was prepared with unique molecular identifiers. MiXCR, applied by TCRdb to the PCR reads, yields one record per CDR3 protein. The sample yields around 180,000 distinct CDR3 sequences, 11% seen once. Source: PBMCs, taken before TCRalphabeta/CD19-depleted stem cell transplant. All receptors come from a boy aged 2 to 9 with acute myeloid leukemia, due to receive a stem cell transplant.

This clonotype was seen many times. The V and J genes are TRBV3-1 and TRBJ2-7, with TRBD1 matching 9 bases. Germline values: CDR1 LGHDT, CDR2 YNNKEL (reference sequence). With V trimmed by 0 bases and J by 3 bases, 9 bases remained unmatched. CDR3 length equals 17 residues. The CDR3 sequence: CASSQDSRGTGYYEQYF. CDR3 coding DNA: TGTGCCAGCAGCCAAGACAGCCGGGGGACAGGGTACTACGAGCAGTACTTC.

This clonotype came up many times. The chain's CDR3 is CASSQHRDESEPQHF. CDR3 in DNA: TGTGCCAGCAGCCAGCACAGGGACGAGAGCGAGCCCCAGCATTTT. The chain recombines TRBV3-1 with TRBJ1-5; possibly TRBD1 for D (6 bases). The V gene lost 3 bases and the J gene lost 8 bases, with 17 bases spanning the gap. This CDR3 contains 15 residues. The germline gives CDR1 LGHDT, CDR2 YNNKEL (reference sequence).

V gene TRBV3-1 combines with J gene TRBJ1-6; perhaps TRBD1 as D (6 bases). Germline CDR1 reads LGHDT; CDR2 reads YNNKEL (reference sequence). This CDR3 spans 13 amino acids. The V and J ends lost 8 bases and 10 bases respectively, with 15 bases between them. CDR3 sequence reads: CASGRQGNSPLHF. The DNA of the CDR3 is TGTGCCAGCGGTCGGCAGGGGAACTCACCCCTCCACTTT.

This clonotype was recorded at least ten times. This sequence may be a read error, since a much larger clone differs from it by one base. The chain combines TRBV29-1 with TRBJ1-3; possible D gene TRBD1, 5 bases. The V gene's germline CDR1 is SQVTM and CDR2 ANQGSEA. V was trimmed by 7 bases and J by 8 bases, leaving 15 bases between them. The CDR3 runs to 12 residues. The CDR3 bases are TGCAGCGGGGGGACCTCCGGATACACCATATATTTT. Encoded protein: CSGGTSGYTIYF.

This clonotype was observed many times. The rearrangement uses TRBV18 and TRBJ2-1; D call uncertain. The CDR3 consists of 13 residues. The V and J ends lost 0 bases and 7 bases respectively, with 7 bases between them. In germline, CDR1 is KGHSH, CDR2 LQKENI. CDR3 region: CASSPPIRNEQFF. CDR3 DNA sequence: TGTGCCAGCTCACCACCCATCAGGAATGAGCAGTTCTTC. The variable domain in full, completed from reference TRBV18 and TRBJ2-1, reads NAGVMQNPRHLVRRRGQEARLRCSPMKGHSHVYWYRQLPEEGLKFMVYLQKENIIDESGMPKERFSAEFPKEGPSILRIQQVVRGDSAAYFCASSPPIRNEQFFGPGTRLTVL.

The J gene is TRBJ2-3, the V gene TRBV30, with TRBD1 as a possible D gene (6 bases). Per the germline V gene, CDR1 is GTSNPN and CDR2 is SVGIG (reference sequence). V was trimmed by 6 bases and J by 6 bases, leaving 19 bases between them. CDR3 length: 14 amino acids. The CDR3 bases are TGTGCCTGCAAAGGGCCAGGGGAAGCCGATACGCAGTATTTT. Encoded protein: CACKGPGEADTQYF.

This clonotype showed up many times. The chain employs TRBV5-5 and TRBJ2-4; the match to TRBD1 covers 7 bases. Germline lookup yields CDR1 SGHKS and CDR2 YYEKEE (reference sequence). This CDR3 has 17 amino acids. V lost 0 bases, J lost 3 bases, and 9 bases stayed unmatched. CDR3 sequence reads: CASSLEGDRTIKNIQYF. The CDR3, as DNA: TGTGCCAGCAGCTTGGAAGGGGACAGAACTATCAAAAACATTCAGTACTTC.

In this sample, this clonotype turned up many times. The chain has TRBV15 and TRBJ1-5; tentative D call: TRBD1 (5 bases). The CDR3 has 18 residues. Per germline, CDR1 LNHNV and CDR2 YYDKDF (reference sequence). V was trimmed by 5 bases and J by 1 base, leaving 21 bases between them. For the CDR3, the DNA is TGTGCCACCAGCGGACTCTCCCTTGGGACGGGAAGCAATCAGCCCCAGCATTTT. It specifies CATSGLSLGTGSNQPQHF.

This clonotype was detected many times. The chain couples TRBV30 to TRBJ2-5; D perhaps matches TRBD2 (6 bases). CDR1 and CDR2 from the germline V gene are GTSNPN and SVGIG (reference sequence). V was trimmed by 1 base and J by 4 bases, leaving 10 bases between them. The CDR3 has 13 amino acids. The CDR3 region has the DNA TGTGCCTGGAGTGGTGGGGGGTCAGAGACCCAGTACTTC. This gives the protein CAWSGGGSETQYF.

This clonotype was seen at least ten times. This chain joins TRBV14 and TRBJ2-1; D perhaps matches TRBD2 (6 bases). The germline V gene encodes CDR1 SGHDN and CDR2 FVKESK. The CDR3 consists of 16 residues. V was pared by 3 bases and J by 4 bases, with 16 bases between. This CDR3 is CASSQEGFPAYNEQFF. DNA for the CDR3: TGTGCCAGCAGCCAGGAGGGCTTCCCCGCGTACAATGAGCAGTTCTTC.

This clonotype was counted ten times or more. The chain uses TRBV3-1 and TRBJ2-5; no clear D gene. The V end was cut by 4 bases, the J end by 6 bases, with 6 bases between. The germline CDR1 and CDR2 sequences are LGHDT and YNNKEL (reference sequence). The CDR3 length is 11 residues. Written as DNA, the CDR3 is TGTGCCAGCAGCCCCGGAAAGACCCAGTACTTC. It encodes CASSPGKTQYF.

This chain joins TRBV11-2 and TRBJ1-3, with 9 bases identical to TRBD1. This CDR3 spans 14 amino acids. The J segment lost 4 bases and the V segment lost 4 bases, leaving 2 bases of the junction unmatched. CDR1 is SGHAT and CDR2 is FQNNGV in the germline V gene. CDR3 protein: CASSSTGGGNTIYF. CDR3 coding DNA: TGTGCCAGCAGCTCGACAGGGGGAGGAAACACCATATATTTT.

This clonotype was counted at least ten times. The chain employs TRBV27 and TRBJ2-1; possible D gene TRBD2, 5 bases. Germline V gene data show CDR1 as MNHEY and CDR2 as SMNVEV (reference sequence). Trimming left V 7 bases short and J 8 bases short, with 15 bases between. The CDR3 extends over 13 amino acids. CDR3 sequence reads: CASTRVGSDEQFF. The CDR3 bases are TGTGCCAGCACGAGGGTCGGTTCCGATGAGCAGTTCTTC.

The chain is built from TRBV30 and TRBJ1-2; TRBD1 might be the D (6 bases). The CDR3 totals 13 residues. The germline V gene encodes CDR1 GTSNPN and CDR2 SVGIG (reference sequence). The V gene lost 4 bases and the J gene lost 8 bases, with 17 bases spanning the gap. The CDR3 sequence: CAWITGIQKGYTF. DNA of the CDR3: TGTGCCTGGATCACAGGGATTCAGAAGGGCTACACCTTC. Based on the CDR3 plus reference TRBV30 and TRBJ1-2, the full variable domain is SQTIHQWPATLVQPVGSPLSLECTVEGTSNPNLYWYRQAAGRGLQLLFYSVGIGQISSEVPQNLSASRPQDRQFILSSKKLLLSDSGFYLCAWITGIQKGYTFGSGTRLTVV.

The sample holds many counts of this clonotype. The gene calls are TRBV20-1 and TRBJ1-2; D may be TRBD1 (6 bases). Germline V gene sequence: CDR1 DFQATT, CDR2 SNEGSKA (reference sequence). Trimming took off 3 bases at V and 7 bases at J, with 18 bases between the two ends. The CDR3 length is 14 residues. CDR3 in DNA: TGCAGTGCTAGGGCTTTTGCGGGGGCGTTTGGCTACACCTTC. Translating gives CSARAFAGAFGYTF.

The table lists this clonotype with many counts. The chain is built from TRBV7-2 and TRBJ2-7; 9 bases are shared with TRBD1. V lost 5 bases and J lost 5; bases outside the gene matches: 7. The CDR3 has 14 residues. The germline gives CDR1 SGHTA, CDR2 FQGNSA. As DNA, the CDR3 is TGTGCCAGCAGCGCATGGGACAGGGCGGACGAGCAGTACGTC. It is translated as CASSAWDRADEQYV.

This clonotype was counted ten times or more. V usage is TRBV6-1 and J usage is TRBJ1-6; 7 bases map to TRBD1. CDR1 MNHNS and CDR2 SASEGT come from the germline V gene. The CDR3 runs 16 residues. J was trimmed by 0 bases and V by 10 bases; bases with no gene match: 9. The CDR3 sequence: CAIDDRASSYNSPLHF. The CDR3 region has the DNA TGTGCCATCGATGACAGGGCGAGCTCCTATAATTCACCCCTCCACTTT.

In this sample, this clonotype turned up many times. The genes are TRBV12-3 or TRBV12-4 and TRBJ2-4, with 7 bases matching TRBD1. The CDR3 has 15 residues. After removal of 7 bases from V and 0 bases from J, the junction contained 6 bases not matched to a gene. DNA for the CDR3: TGTGCCAGCACCCTGGACAGGCTAGCCAAAAACATTCAGTACTTC. Translated: CASTLDRLAKNIQYF.

This clonotype was detected ten times or more. The chain recombines TRBV12-3 or TRBV12-4 with TRBJ2-3; no clear D gene. V gave up 3 bases and J gave up 4 bases, with 14 bases separating them. The CDR3 runs 15 residues. CDR3 region: CASSLGNGLADTQYF. CDR3 bases: TGTGCCAGCAGTTTGGGGAACGGCCTGGCAGATACGCAGTATTTT.

This clonotype was found many times. V and J are TRBV14 and TRBJ1-2; TRBD1 is a possible D gene (6 bases). Per the germline V gene, CDR1 is SGHDN and CDR2 is FVKESK. The length of the CDR3 is 16 residues. V lost 0 bases to trimming and J lost 6 bases, with 17 bases between them. CDR3 residues: CASSQDGQGRENGYTF. CDR3 DNA sequence: TGTGCCAGCAGCCAAGATGGGCAGGGGAGAGAAAATGGCTACACCTTC.